The sequence of this T cell receptor beta chain was determined in a study of PD-L1 blockade in urothelial cancer. Study context: After treatment start, blood was analyzed at 3 weeks (second dose) and at 6 weeks.

Time point meaning: pretreatment peripheral blood. Repertoires were generated with immunoSEQ multiplex PCR, while TCRdb's copy carries only in-frame clones and drops some. The sample holds 15,000 to 20,000 clones, around 89% seen once. The ends lost 4 bases at V and 4 bases at J; junction bases unmatched: 5. The CDR3 extends over 15 amino acids. Germline V gene lookup returns CDR1 LGHNA and CDR2 YNFKEQ. The genes are TRBV4-2 and TRBJ2-5, with TRBD2 identical over 11 bases. The sample was PBMCs, taken around atezolizumab (anti-PD-L1) treatment. The TCR originated in a man between 65 and 80 years old with urothelial cancer. CDR3 in DNA: TGTGCCAGCAGCCGCCAGACTAGCGGGGTAGAGACCCAGTACTTC. Translated: CASSRQTSGVETQYF.